Below are 24 T cell receptor beta chains sequenced from a single sample in a study of blood T cell repertoires in COVID-19. The table came from immunoSEQ multiplex PCR; TCRdb's copy has only in-frame clones and leaves some out. Among over 40,000 clones listed, about 89% were seen once. The sequencing input was peripheral blood. These receptor sequences come from a human donor in a cohort sampled during active COVID-19.

V gene TRBV5-1 combines with J gene TRBJ2-7; 10 positions match TRBD2. This CDR3 region has 15 residues. With 2 bases clipped from V and 5 bases from J, the junction kept 7 bases outside the gene matches. CDR1 and CDR2 (germline): SGHRS, YFSETQ. CDR3 coding DNA: TGCGCCAGCAGCTTAGTTGGGACTAGCGTTGACGAGCAGTACGTC. Residues: CASSLVGTSVDEQYV.

The chain links TRBV28 to TRBJ1-1; maybe TRBD1 (5 bases). Per germline, CDR1 MDHEN and CDR2 SYDVKM. The CDR3 length is 16 residues. Trimming left V 5 bases short and J 2 bases short, with 18 bases between. CDR3 in amino acids: CASSLGGRGPNTEAFF. CDR3 in DNA: TGTGCCAGCAGTCTCGGTGGGAGGGGACCTAACACTGAAGCTTTCTTT. The variable domain in full, with the rest retrieved from reference TRBV28 and TRBJ1-1, is DVKVTQSSRYLVKRTGEKVFLECVQDMDHENMFWYRQDPGLGLRLIYFSYDVKMKEKGDIPEGYSVSREKKERFSLILESASTNQTSMYLCASSLGGRGPNTEAFFGQGTRLTVV.

The gene calls are TRBV12-3 or TRBV12-4 and TRBJ1-2; D ambiguous. There are 12 residues in the CDR3. Deletions cut 5 bases from V and 3 bases from J, with 7 bases between. CDR3 DNA sequence: TGTGCCAGCAGTAGTGGAGACTATGGCTACACCTTC. Its translation is CASSSGDYGYTF.

J is TRBJ1-4 and V is TRBV9; the match to TRBD1 covers 9 bases. This CDR3 has 16 residues. J gave up 5 bases and V 3 bases, and 8 bases lay outside the gene matches. Germline V gene sequence: CDR1 SGDLS, CDR2 YYNGEE. CDR3 DNA: TGTGCCAGCAGCGCCGACAGGGGGGGGTTGAATGAAAAACTGTTTTTT. It translates to CASSADRGGLNEKLFF.

V and J are TRBV9 and TRBJ1-2, with TRBD1 matching over 8 bases. CDR3 length equals 14 residues. Trimming at V came to 3 bases and at J to 9 bases, leaving 10 bases not matched to a gene. CDR1 and CDR2 from the germline V gene are SGDLS and YYNGEE. CDR3 DNA: TGTGCCAGCAGCGCCTTGGGACAGGTCCCTAGCTACACCTTC. This codes for CASSALGQVPSYTF.

The J gene is TRBJ2-1, the V gene TRBV3-1 (or the pseudogene TRBV3-2); 9 bases align to TRBD2. The germline gives CDR1 LGHDT, CDR2 YNNKEL (reference sequence). V shed 0 bases and J 3 bases; nucleotides not matched to a gene: 9. The CDR3 runs to 18 residues. The CDR3 loop is CASSQERAGGLVYNEQFF. CDR3 in DNA: TGTGCCAGCAGCCAAGAAAGAGCGGGGGGCCTCGTCTACAATGAGCAGTTCTTC.

This chain links TRBV6-2 or TRBV6-3 with TRBJ2-1; 9 bases are a match to TRBD2. The CDR3 is made up of 15 amino acids. The ends lost 2 bases at V and 6 bases at J; junction bases unmatched: 5. CDR1 and CDR2 from the germline V gene are MNHEY and SVGEGT. This CDR3 is CASSYGGLASNEQFF. Written as DNA, the CDR3 is TGTGCCAGCAGTTACGGGGGACTAGCTTCCAATGAGCAGTTCTTC.

The V call is TRBV18, the J call TRBJ1-4, with D possibly being TRBD1 (5 bases). The CDR3 has 15 amino acids. With 6 bases removed from V and 10 bases from J, the gap between germline ends came to 21 bases. Germline values: CDR1 KGHSH, CDR2 LQKENI. DNA for the CDR3: TGTGCCAGCTCGCCAGAGAACAGCCAGGGAGGAAAACTGTTTTTT. The encoded protein is CASSPENSQGGKLFF.

This clone was counted once. This rearrangement joins TRBV3-1 (or the pseudogene TRBV3-2) to TRBJ2-4, with 10 bases that match TRBD1. J lost 9 bases, V lost 7 bases, and 3 bases had no gene match. The CDR3 loop spans 12 amino acids. Germline V lookup: CDR1 LGHDT, CDR2 YNNKEL (reference sequence). The CDR3 region is CASTGQGSIQYF. The CDR3 DNA reads TGTGCCAGCACGGGACAGGGGAGCATTCAGTACTTC.

The chain carries TRBV6-6 and TRBJ2-1, with D perhaps TRBD2 (5 bases). With 10 bases removed from V and 9 bases from J, the gap between germline ends came to 19 bases. CDR3 length equals 13 residues. Germline lookup yields CDR1 MNHNY and CDR2 SVGAGI (reference sequence). CDR3 nucleotides: TGTGCCACCGAGCCGGGGAGTAGGGTTGAGCAGTTCTTC. Amino acid sequence: CATEPGSRVEQFF.

The chain joins TRBV3-1 (or the pseudogene TRBV3-2) to TRBJ2-3, with D possibly being TRBD1 (5 bases). Germline-derived CDR1 and CDR2 are LGHDT and YNNKEL (reference sequence). The ends were cut back, 4 bases at V and 0 bases at J, with 11 bases in the middle. The CDR3 is made up of 15 amino acids. CDR3 protein: CASSRQRGSTDTQYF. The CDR3 DNA reads TGTGCCAGCAGCCGACAAAGGGGAAGCACAGATACGCAGTATTTT.

The V gene is TRBV6-5, the J gene TRBJ2-7; 7 bases are shared with TRBD1. Germline V gene data show CDR1 as MNHEY and CDR2 as SVGAGI. The CDR3 has 14 residues. J lost 6 bases, V lost 0 bases, and 5 bases had no gene match. CDR3 loop: CASSYSKGAGEQYF. CDR3 sequence (DNA): TGTGCCAGCAGTTACTCGAAGGGGGCCGGCGAGCAGTACTTC.

The rearrangement joins TRBV18 to TRBJ2-5, with 7 bases fitting TRBD1. Germline trimming cut 4 bases from V and 4 bases from J; bases unmatched to any gene: 3. The germline CDR1 and CDR2 sequences are KGHSH and LQKENI. The CDR3 is 13 residues long. As DNA, the CDR3 is TGTGCCAGCTCACGACAGGGTGGAGAGACCCAGTACTTC. Protein product: CASSRQGGETQYF.

The V and J genes are TRBV5-6 and TRBJ2-3, with 9 bases fitting TRBD2. This CDR3 has 15 residues. Germline V gives CDR1 SGHDT, CDR2 YYEEEE. Trimming at V came to 2 bases and at J to 4 bases, leaving 5 bases not matched to a gene. The CDR3 bases are TGTGCCAGCAGCTTTAGCGGGAGTGGCCCAGATACGCAGTATTTT. Amino acid sequence: CASSFSGSGPDTQYF.

The V and J genes are TRBV5-8 and TRBJ2-7, with 10 positions matching TRBD1. With V trimmed by 5 bases and J by 0 bases, 5 bases remained unmatched. Germline CDR1 and CDR2: SGHTS and YDEGEE. This CDR3 has 15 residues. The CDR3 DNA sequence: TGTGCCAGCAGTAGGGGACAGGGGACCTCCTACGAGCAGTACTTC. Translating gives CASSRGQGTSYEQYF.

The V and J genes are TRBV9 and TRBJ1-3; D might be TRBD1 (5 bases). Trimming stripped 3 bases from V and 0 bases from J, with 13 bases between. The germline V gene has CDR1 SGDLS and CDR2 YYNGEE. This CDR3 has 16 amino acids. The CDR3 region has the DNA TGTGCCAGCAGCGGCGGGGCAGGAGTCTCTGGAAACACCATATATTTT. Translated, it gives CASSGGAGVSGNTIYF.

The chain couples TRBV7-8 to TRBJ2-1, with 9 bases that match TRBD1. CDR3 length equals 15 residues. The J segment lost 4 bases and the V segment lost 1 base, leaving 2 bases of the junction unmatched. The germline gives CDR1 SGHVS, CDR2 FQNEAQ. CDR3 bases: TGTGCCAGCAGCTTAGAAGGGACAGGGTACAATGAGCAGTTCTTC. Translating gives CASSLEGTGYNEQFF.

The chain couples TRBV3-1 (or the pseudogene TRBV3-2) to TRBJ1-2, with TRBD1 matching 8 bases. In germline, CDR1 is LGHDT, CDR2 YNNKEL (reference sequence). This CDR3 contains 15 residues. The V and J ends lost 2 bases and 3 bases, in that order; junction bases with no gene match: 5. DNA for the CDR3: TGTGCCAGCAGCCAAAGGGCAGGGGGCCACTATGGCTACACCTTC. Translating gives CASSQRAGGHYGYTF.

The chain carries TRBV27 and TRBJ1-4; D not certain. This CDR3 comprises 14 residues. V lost 6 bases to trimming and J lost 2 bases, with 10 bases between them. Looked up from germline, CDR1 is MNHEY and CDR2 is SMNVEV (reference sequence). The CDR3 DNA reads TGTGCCAGCAGGAGGGCATCGACTAATGAAAAACTGTTTTTT. This codes for CASRRASTNEKLFF.

The chain has TRBV11-3 and TRBJ1-2, with D perhaps TRBD1 (5 bases). The germline V and J ends were trimmed by 3 bases and 4 bases, with 9 bases remaining between them. Germline CDR1 reads SGHNT; CDR2 reads YENEEA. The CDR3 extends over 13 amino acids. The DNA of the CDR3 is TGTGCCAGCAGCTTTGGGGGGGGCTATGGCTACACCTTC. It encodes CASSFGGGYGYTF.

This clone was found once. The chain combines TRBV15 with TRBJ2-7, with a possible D match to TRBD2 (5 bases). Trimming cost V 0 bases and J 5 bases, with 8 bases left between them. Per germline, CDR1 LNHNV and CDR2 YYDKDF (reference sequence). This CDR3 region has 13 residues. CDR3 amino acids: CATSREEGNEQYF. In DNA form, the CDR3 reads TGTGCCACCAGCAGAGAAGAGGGTAACGAGCAGTACTTC.

The chain has TRBV5-6 and TRBJ2-3; 11 bases fit TRBD2. CDR1 SGHDT and CDR2 YYEEEE come from the germline V gene. V lost 0 bases to trimming and J lost 0 bases; unmatched junction nucleotides: 9. The CDR3 has 19 amino acids. The DNA for the CDR3 is TGTGCCAGCAGCTTGGTCGGCCTAGCGGGGGGAACTAGCACAGATACGCAGTATTTT. It translates to CASSLVGLAGGTSTDTQYF.

The V gene is TRBV11-2, the J gene TRBJ2-2; TRBD2 aligns across 8 bases. Germline CDR1 reads SGHAT; CDR2 reads FQNNGV. The J segment lost 2 bases and the V segment lost 5 bases, leaving 7 bases of the junction unmatched. There are 16 residues in the CDR3. The CDR3 loop reads CASSTRLAINTGELFF. CDR3 sequence (DNA): TGTGCCAGCAGCACCCGACTAGCGATCAACACCGGGGAGCTGTTTTTT.

The gene calls are TRBV30 and TRBJ1-1; TRBD1 might be the D (6 bases). Germline-derived CDR1 and CDR2 are GTSNPN and SVGIG (reference sequence). Trimming shortened V by 1 base and J by 1 base, and 13 bases separated the two germline ends. The CDR3 has 15 residues. CDR3 in amino acids: CAWSGGQGPNTEAFF. DNA of the CDR3: TGTGCCTGGAGTGGGGGCCAGGGGCCGAACACTGAAGCTTTCTTT.